The 21 T cell receptor beta chains below were found in one sample sequenced in a study of T cells in Graves' hyperthyroidism and ophthalmopathy. Regions amplified from RNA transcripts were the TCR beta CDR3 regions. First-round RT-PCR of the TCR CDR3 relied on the HTBI primer set. TCRdb processed the multiplex PCR reads anew with MiXCR; each CDR3 protein has one entry. The top ten clones hold under 20% of a sample with about 530,000 distinct CDR3 sequences, 17% of them seen once. The specimen was blood. All receptors derive from a young woman with Graves' ophthalmopathy.

This clonotype was seen at least ten times. This chain links TRBV7-8 with TRBJ2-5; D not certain. Deletions cut 1 base from V and 3 bases from J, with 9 bases between. Germline CDR1 reads SGHVS; CDR2 reads FQNEAQ. CDR3 size: 14 residues. The CDR3, as DNA: TGTGCCAGCAGCTTAGAGGTCCAGAAAGAGACCCAGTACTTC. Translation: CASSLEVQKETQYF.

This clonotype showed up many times. The chain links TRBV7-2 to TRBJ1-4, with TRBD1 identical over 8 bases. Germline V gene lookup returns CDR1 SGHTA and CDR2 FQGNSA. The ends lost 2 bases at V and 7 bases at J; junction bases unmatched: 6. The CDR3 sequence is 15 residues long. The CDR3 reads CASSLSGGGGEKLFF. Written as DNA, the CDR3 is TGTGCCAGCAGCTTATCAGGGGGCGGGGGTGAAAAACTGTTTTTT.

This clonotype was detected many times. The CDR3 reads CASSSGDTDTQYF. As DNA, the CDR3 is TGTGCCAGCAGTTCAGGGGATACAGATACGCAGTATTTT. The J gene is TRBJ2-3, the V gene TRBV12-3 or TRBV12-4, with D possibly being TRBD1 (6 bases). V shed 4 bases and J shed 3 bases, with 8 bases lying between them. The CDR3 covers 13 residues.

The genes are TRBV19 and TRBJ1-1; D call uncertain. The CDR3 has 15 amino acids. Deletions cut 3 bases from V and 2 bases from J, with 13 bases between. CDR1 LNHDA and CDR2 SQIVND come from the germline V gene (reference sequence). CDR3 sequence reads: CASSIIGRTNTEAFF. CDR3 in DNA: TGTGCCAGTAGTATCATTGGCAGAACAAACACTGAAGCTTTCTTT.

This clonotype was seen at least ten times. The chain combines TRBV12-3 or TRBV12-4 with TRBJ2-7; 8 bases align to TRBD1. V was pared by 3 bases and J by 5 bases, with 3 bases of the junction left unmatched. This CDR3 has 13 residues. CDR3 region: CASSFQGADEQYF. The DNA for the CDR3 is TGTGCCAGCAGTTTCCAGGGGGCTGACGAGCAGTACTTC.

This chain connects TRBV4-1 to TRBJ1-5, with D unclear. This CDR3 comprises 13 residues. Germline-derived CDR1 and CDR2 are MGHRA and YSYEKL. Trimming cost V 4 bases and J 6 bases, with 10 bases left between them. As DNA, the CDR3 is TGCGCCAGCAGCCCCGTTCGAGGTCAGCCCCAGCATTTT. It yields the protein CASSPVRGQPQHF.

Many counts were recorded for this clonotype. The gene calls are TRBV12-3 or TRBV12-4 and TRBJ2-7, with 9 bases fitting TRBD2. Trimming cost V 6 bases and J 0 bases; bases outside gene matches: 3. CDR3 length: 14 amino acids. For the CDR3, the DNA is TGTGCCAGCAGCCAAGCGGGAGGCTCCTACGAGCAGTACTTC. It encodes CASSQAGGSYEQYF.

This clonotype was detected ten times or more. The gene calls are TRBV2 and TRBJ2-7, with TRBD1 as a possible D gene (7 bases). The germline CDR1 and CDR2 sequences are SNHLY and FYNNEI. The CDR3 loop spans 13 amino acids. Trimming shortened V by 8 bases and J by 1 base, and 12 bases separated the two germline ends. CDR3 residues: CASGSGGSYEQYF. Written as DNA, the CDR3 is TGTGCCAGCGGGTCAGGGGGGTCCTACGAGCAGTACTTC.

The table lists this clonotype with many counts. The chain recombines TRBV7-9 with TRBJ2-2; 7 bases are shared with TRBD1. The length of the CDR3 is 16 residues. V lost 5 bases to trimming and J lost 4 bases; unmatched junction nucleotides: 10. The germline V gene has CDR1 SEHNR and CDR2 FQNEAQ (reference sequence). CDR3 in DNA: TGTGCCAGCAGCGTCTACAGGGGCCGGGGCACCGGGGAGCTGTTTTTT. This sequence encodes CASSVYRGRGTGELFF.

This clonotype was recorded many times. This chain links TRBV3-1 with TRBJ1-1; tentative D call: TRBD1 (5 bases). Germline V gene lookup returns CDR1 LGHDT and CDR2 YNNKEL (reference sequence). The CDR3 sequence is 12 residues long. Deletions cut 5 bases from V and 5 bases from J, with 9 bases between. In DNA form, the CDR3 reads TGTGCCAGCAGCAACGGGGGGACTGAAGCTTTCTTT. This sequence encodes CASSNGGTEAFF.

This clonotype was seen repeatedly, ten times or more. The rearrangement joins TRBV20-1 to TRBJ1-5; no firm D call. Trimming shortened V by 0 bases and J by 2 bases, and 5 bases separated the two germline ends. Germline V lookup: CDR1 DFQATT, CDR2 SNEGSKA (reference sequence). The CDR3 is 13 amino acids. DNA for the CDR3: TGCAGTGCTAGAGAGGGAGGCAATCAGCCCCAGCATTTT. It codes for CSAREGGNQPQHF.

V gene TRBV19 combines with J gene TRBJ1-3, with no clear D. The V end lost 5 bases, the J end lost 0 bases, and 11 bases lay between the germline ends. The CDR3 spans 15 residues. Germline lookup yields CDR1 LNHDA and CDR2 SQIVND (reference sequence). CDR3 nucleotides: TGTGCCAGTAGTGACAACTCACGCTCTGGAAACACCATATATTTT. As protein: CASSDNSRSGNTIYF. Full variable domain (outside the CDR3, taken from reference TRBV19 and TRBJ1-3): DGGITQSPKYLFRKEGQNVTLSCEQNLNHDAMYWYRQDPGQGLRLIYYSQIVNDFQKGDIAEGYSVSREKKESFPLTVTSAQKNPTAFYLCASSDNSRSGNTIYFGEGSWLTVV.

The gene calls are TRBV20-1 and TRBJ2-2; the D gene is possibly TRBD1 (6 bases). This CDR3 has 16 amino acids. V was pared by 6 bases and J by 1 base, with 18 bases between. Germline V gene lookup returns CDR1 DFQATT and CDR2 SNEGSKA (reference sequence). CDR3 DNA: TGCAGTGCCATCCGGGACACCACCCTGAACACCGGGGAGCTGTTTTTT. Protein: CSAIRDTTLNTGELFF.

The J gene is TRBJ1-2, the V gene TRBV20-1, with 8 bases identical to TRBD1. The germline V gene has CDR1 DFQATT and CDR2 SNEGSKA (reference sequence). The CDR3 runs to 11 residues. The DNA of the CDR3 is TGCACCGGACAGGGCAGCTATGGCTACACCTTC. It codes for CTGQGSYGYTF.

Note on this clonotype: Relative to the germline gene, one junction end is altered; a read error may explain this. The chain recombines TRBV5-1 with TRBJ1-6, with D perhaps TRBD1 (6 bases). The CDR3 runs 15 residues. Germline V gene sequence: CDR1 SGHRS, CDR2 YFSETQ. This CDR3 reads CASSFSWGANSPLHF. The CDR3 nucleotides read TGTGCCAGCAGCTTTTCATGGGGGGCAAATTCACCCCTCCACTTT. Using reference TRBV5-1 and TRBJ1-6 for the parts outside the CDR3, the full variable domain is KAGVTQTPRYLIKTRGQQVTLSCSPISGHRSVSWYQQTPGQGLQFLFEYFSETQRNKGNFPGRFSGRQFSNSRSEMNVSTLELGDSALYLCASSFSWGANSPLHFGNGTRLTVT.

This clonotype was counted ten times or more. The chain has TRBV7-3 and TRBJ2-1; D is unresolved. Germline V gene sequence: CDR1 SGHTA, CDR2 FQGTGA. Trimming removed 1 base from V and 0 bases from J, with 7 bases in between. The CDR3 is 15 residues long. CDR3 bases: TGTGCCAGCAGCTTAAAGGGCAGCTCCTACAATGAGCAGTTCTTC. Encoded protein: CASSLKGSSYNEQFF.

The chain combines TRBV6-9 with TRBJ1-5; a weak D match, TRBD1 (5 bases). CDR1 is MNHGY and CDR2 is SVAAGI in the germline V gene. The V and J ends lost 3 bases and 4 bases respectively, with 13 bases between them. CDR3 size: 15 residues. The CDR3, as DNA: TGTGCCAGCAGTTACGGAGCGGGGGGGAATCAGCCCCAGCATTTT. Its translation is CASSYGAGGNQPQHF.

This clonotype has a count of ten or more. The V and J genes are TRBV28 and TRBJ1-2; 10 positions match TRBD1. V lost 7 bases and J lost 8; bases outside the gene matches: 10. This CDR3 contains 14 residues. Germline lookup yields CDR1 MDHEN and CDR2 SYDVKM. The CDR3 bases are TGTGCCAGCACGCCTGACAGGGGGCTAGGGGGCTACACCTTC. Amino acid sequence: CASTPDRGLGGYTF.

This chain connects TRBV4-3 to TRBJ1-4; no clear D gene. The CDR3 totals 16 residues. V was pared by 1 base and J by 2 bases, with 11 bases between. Germline V gene lookup returns CDR1 LGHNA and CDR2 YSLEER. The CDR3 DNA is TGCGCCAGCAGCCAAGGTGGGAGTAGGACTAATGAAAAACTGTTTTTT. Residues: CASSQGGSRTNEKLFF.

This clonotype showed up many times. The V and J genes are TRBV10-3 and TRBJ2-1; D not certain. Germline V lookup: CDR1 ENHRY, CDR2 SYGVKD. This CDR3 region has 15 residues. Trimming took 0 bases from V and 0 from J, leaving 6 bases between them. The CDR3 loop reads CAISESRVSYNEQFF. The CDR3 nucleotides are TGTGCCATCAGTGAGTCAAGGGTCTCCTACAATGAGCAGTTCTTC.

This clonotype was seen a few times. The genes are TRBV18 and TRBJ1-3; no clear D gene. CDR3 length equals 17 residues. CDR1 and CDR2 from the germline V gene are KGHSH and LQKENI. V shed 0 bases and J shed 1 base, with 13 bases lying between them. CDR3 amino acids: CASSPPGGPTSGNTIYF. CDR3 coding DNA: TGTGCCAGCTCACCACCGGGAGGGCCTACGTCTGGAAACACCATATATTTT.